This T cell receptor (beta chain) came from a study of type 1 regulatory T cells. About the study: T-allo10 is an in vitro-generated, Tr1-enriched CD4 T cell product specific for alloantigen.

The length of the CDR3 is 12 residues. Germline V gene data show CDR1 as SNHLY and CDR2 as FYNNEI. The table lists this clonotype with a count of one. One end of the junction does not line up with germline, which may come from a read error. TCRdb independently ran MiXCR on the reads; one entry per CDR3 protein. The top ten clones hold 2.2% of a sample with approximately 100,000 distinct CDR3 sequences, around a third of them seen once. The source of this sequence is a human donor in good health. This chain joins TRBV2 and TRBJ2-5, with D unresolved. Sequenced input: CD4+ T cells, either the whole sample or a sorted fraction (not recorded which). CDR3 nucleotide sequence: TGTGCCAGCAGTGACAGACAAGGGACCCAGTACTTC. This translates into CASSDRQGTQYF.